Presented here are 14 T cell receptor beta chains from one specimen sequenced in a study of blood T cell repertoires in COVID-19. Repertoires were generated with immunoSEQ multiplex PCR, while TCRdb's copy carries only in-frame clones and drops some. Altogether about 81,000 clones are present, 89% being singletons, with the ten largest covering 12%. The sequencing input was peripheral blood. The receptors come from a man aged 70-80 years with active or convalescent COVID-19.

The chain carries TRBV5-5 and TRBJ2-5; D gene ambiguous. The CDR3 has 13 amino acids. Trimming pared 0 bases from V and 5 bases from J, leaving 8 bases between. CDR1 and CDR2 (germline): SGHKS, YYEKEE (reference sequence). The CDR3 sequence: CASSLASAETQYF. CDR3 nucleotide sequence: TGTGCCAGCAGCTTGGCGTCTGCGGAGACCCAGTACTTC.

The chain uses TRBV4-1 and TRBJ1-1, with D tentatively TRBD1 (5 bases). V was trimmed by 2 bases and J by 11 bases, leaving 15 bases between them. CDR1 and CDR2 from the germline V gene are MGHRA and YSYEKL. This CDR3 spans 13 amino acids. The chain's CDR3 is CASSQRAAGEAFF. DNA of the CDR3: TGCGCCAGCAGCCAAAGGGCGGCGGGGGAGGCTTTCTTT.

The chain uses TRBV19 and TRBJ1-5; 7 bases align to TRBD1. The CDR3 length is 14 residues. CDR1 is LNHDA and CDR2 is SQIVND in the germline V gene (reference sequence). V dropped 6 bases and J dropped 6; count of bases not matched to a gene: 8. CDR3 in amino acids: CASSPAGGSQPQHF. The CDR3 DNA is TGTGCCAGTAGCCCCGCAGGGGGGAGTCAGCCCCAGCATTTT.

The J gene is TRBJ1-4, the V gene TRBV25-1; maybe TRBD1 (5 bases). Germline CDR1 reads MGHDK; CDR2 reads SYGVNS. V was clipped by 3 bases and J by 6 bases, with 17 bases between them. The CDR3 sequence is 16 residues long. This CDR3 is CASSEMGLVRDEKLFF. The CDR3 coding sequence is TGTGCCAGCAGTGAGATGGGACTCGTACGGGATGAAAAACTGTTTTTT.

CDR3 nucleotides: TGTGCCACCAGTTCGCCGCCAGGTGAAGCTTTCTTT. The encoded protein is CATSSPPGEAFF. The chain uses TRBV15 and TRBJ1-1; D remains unclear. V was pared by 6 bases and J by 7 bases, with 12 bases between. This CDR3 spans 12 amino acids. Germline-derived CDR1 and CDR2 are LNHNV and YYDKDF (reference sequence).

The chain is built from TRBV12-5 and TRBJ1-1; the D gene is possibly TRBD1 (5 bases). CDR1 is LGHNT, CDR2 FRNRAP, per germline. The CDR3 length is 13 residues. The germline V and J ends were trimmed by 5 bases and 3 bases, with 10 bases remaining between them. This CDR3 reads CASGLQQDTEAFF. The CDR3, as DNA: TGTGCTAGTGGTCTACAACAGGACACTGAAGCTTTCTTT.

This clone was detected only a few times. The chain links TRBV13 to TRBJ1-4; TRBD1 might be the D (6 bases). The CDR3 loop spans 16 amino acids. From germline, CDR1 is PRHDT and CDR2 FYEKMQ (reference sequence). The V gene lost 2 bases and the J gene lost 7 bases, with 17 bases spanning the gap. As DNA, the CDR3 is TGTGCCAGCAGCTTAACGGCAGGGGCCGCGAGTGAAAAACTGTTTTTT. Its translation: CASSLTAGAASEKLFF. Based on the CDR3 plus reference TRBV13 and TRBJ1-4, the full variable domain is AAGVIQSPRHLIKEKRETATLKCYPIPRHDTVYWYQQGPGQDPQFLISFYEKMQSDKGSIPDRFSAQQFSDYHSELNMSSLELGDSALYFCASSLTAGAASEKLFFGSGTQLSVL.

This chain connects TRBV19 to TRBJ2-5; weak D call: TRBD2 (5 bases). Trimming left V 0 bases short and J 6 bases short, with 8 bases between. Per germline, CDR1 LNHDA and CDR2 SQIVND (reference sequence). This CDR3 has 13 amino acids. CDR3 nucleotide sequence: TGTGCCAGTAGTATAGACCAGCGGAAGACCCAGTACTTC. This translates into CASSIDQRKTQYF.

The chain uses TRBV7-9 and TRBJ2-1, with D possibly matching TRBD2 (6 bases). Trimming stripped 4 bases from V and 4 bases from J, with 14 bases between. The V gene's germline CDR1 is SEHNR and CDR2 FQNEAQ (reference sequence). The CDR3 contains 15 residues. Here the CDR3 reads CASSSMGGRYNEQFF. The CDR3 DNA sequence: TGTGCCAGCAGCTCCATGGGGGGAAGGTACAATGAGCAGTTCTTC.

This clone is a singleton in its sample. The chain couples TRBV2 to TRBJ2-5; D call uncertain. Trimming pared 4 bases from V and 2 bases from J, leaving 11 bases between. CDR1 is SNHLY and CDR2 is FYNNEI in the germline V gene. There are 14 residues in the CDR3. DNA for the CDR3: TGTGCCAGCAGTGTGGGCAGAGTTCAAGAGACCCAGTACTTC. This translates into CASSVGRVQETQYF.

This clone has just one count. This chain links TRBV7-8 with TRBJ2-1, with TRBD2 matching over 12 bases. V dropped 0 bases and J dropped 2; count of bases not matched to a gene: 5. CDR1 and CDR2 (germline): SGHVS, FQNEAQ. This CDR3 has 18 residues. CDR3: CASSLATSGGLTYNEQFF. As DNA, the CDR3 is TGTGCCAGCAGCTTAGCGACTAGCGGGGGCCTGACCTACAATGAGCAGTTCTTC. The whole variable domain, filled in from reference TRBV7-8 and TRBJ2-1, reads GAGVSQSPRYKVAKRGQDVALRCDPISGHVSLFWYQQALGQGPEFLTYFQNEAQLDKSGLPSDRFFAERPEGSVSTLKIQRTQQEDSAVYLCASSLATSGGLTYNEQFFGPGTRLTVL.

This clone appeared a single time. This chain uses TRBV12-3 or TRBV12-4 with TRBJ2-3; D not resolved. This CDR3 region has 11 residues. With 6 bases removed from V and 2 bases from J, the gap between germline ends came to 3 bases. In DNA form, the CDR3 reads TGTGCCAGCAGCATCACAGATACGCAGTATTTT. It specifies CASSITDTQYF.

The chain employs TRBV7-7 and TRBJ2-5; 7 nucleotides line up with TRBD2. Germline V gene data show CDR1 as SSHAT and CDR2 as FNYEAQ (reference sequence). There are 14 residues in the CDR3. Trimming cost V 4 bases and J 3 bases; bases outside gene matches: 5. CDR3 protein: CASSSSGTKETQYF. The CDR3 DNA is TGTGCCAGCAGCTCTTCCGGGACTAAAGAGACCCAGTACTTC.

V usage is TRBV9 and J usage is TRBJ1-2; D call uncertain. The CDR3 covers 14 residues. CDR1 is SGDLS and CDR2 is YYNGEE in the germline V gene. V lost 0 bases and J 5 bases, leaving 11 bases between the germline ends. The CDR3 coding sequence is TGTGCCAGCAGCGTAGTAGCTGGGTCATATGGCTACACCTTC. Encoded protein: CASSVVAGSYGYTF.